One and the same sample provided the 13 T cell receptor beta chains below, sequenced in a study of control samples from healthy donors and cancer patients. Repertoires were generated with immunoSEQ multiplex PCR, while TCRdb's copy carries only in-frame clones and drops some. This sample has about 140,000 clones, with roughly 89% found just once. The sequenced sample was blood. The source of these receptors is a man aged 25 to 40 in good health.

This clone was counted a single time. The V and J genes are TRBV3-1 (or the pseudogene TRBV3-2) and TRBJ2-3; D unresolved. The CDR3 loop spans 15 amino acids. Germline V CDR1 and CDR2: LGHDT, YNNKEL (reference sequence). V dropped 0 bases and J dropped 5 bases, with 12 bases sitting between them. In nucleotides, the CDR3 is TGTGCCAGCAGCCAAGATCCACCCTTCGGAGATACGCAGTATTTT. Amino acid sequence: CASSQDPPFGDTQYF.

This clone turned up a few times. The chain links TRBV5-6 to TRBJ1-2; no clear D gene. Trimming left V 0 bases short and J 4 bases short, with 16 bases between. The CDR3 is 16 residues long. The germline gives CDR1 SGHDT, CDR2 YYEEEE. The CDR3 loop reads CASSLAFGVSGYGYTF. The CDR3 region has the DNA TGTGCCAGCAGCTTGGCATTCGGTGTTTCGGGCTATGGCTACACCTTC.

This clone showed up just once. This chain links TRBV6-2 or TRBV6-3 with TRBJ2-2; 9 bases fit TRBD2. Per the germline V gene, CDR1 is MNHEY and CDR2 is SVGEGT. Unmatched junction bases numbered 7, after V lost 0 bases and J lost 5 bases. The CDR3 runs 17 residues. The CDR3 loop is CASSYSRREGWTGELFF. CDR3 nucleotide sequence: TGTGCCAGCAGTTACTCCCGGCGGGAGGGTTGGACCGGGGAGCTGTTTTTT.

The chain carries TRBV28 and TRBJ1-2; D is perhaps TRBD1 (6 bases). Germline lookup yields CDR1 MDHEN and CDR2 SYDVKM. The V end lost 5 bases, the J end lost 5 bases, and 6 bases lay between the germline ends. The CDR3 covers 11 residues. CDR3 sequence reads: CASSGQYGYTF. In DNA form, the CDR3 reads TGTGCCAGCAGTGGACAGTATGGCTACACCTTC.

The chain is built from TRBV28 and TRBJ2-5; 12 bases match TRBD2. J gave up 4 bases and V 8 bases, and 17 bases lay outside the gene matches. CDR1 and CDR2 (germline): MDHEN, SYDVKM. This CDR3 is built from 18 residues. Written as DNA, the CDR3 is TGTGCCAGCCACCCTAGCGGGAGGGGTAAGAGGTCAGGAGAGACCCAGTACTTC. It codes for CASHPSGRGKRSGETQYF.

This chain uses TRBV2 with TRBJ2-7; 8 positions agree with TRBD1. Trimming removed 5 bases from V and 2 bases from J; junction bases left unmatched: 8. The CDR3 length is 15 residues. The germline gives CDR1 SNHLY, CDR2 FYNNEI. This CDR3 is CASSRDRTITYEQYF. CDR3 in DNA: TGTGCCAGCAGTAGGGACAGGACGATCACCTACGAGCAGTACTTC.

Only a few counts were recorded for this clone. The junction differs from germline at one of its ends, possibly a read error. This chain links TRBV7-7 with TRBJ1-2; D perhaps matches TRBD1 (6 bases). The CDR3 sequence is 19 residues long. The germline CDR1 and CDR2 sequences are SSHAT and FNYEAQ (reference sequence). The CDR3 region is CASSFRGDKSGGSHYGYTF. For the CDR3, the DNA is TGTGCTAGCAGCTTCAGGGGTGATAAGTCGGGTGGTAGTCACTATGGCTACACCTTC. The full variable domain, with the rest looked up from reference TRBV7-7 and TRBJ1-2, is GAGVSQSPRYKVTKRGQDVTLRCDPISSHATLYWYQQALGQGPEFLTYFNYEAQPDKSGLPSDRFSAERPEGSISTLTIQRTEQRDSAMYRCASSFRGDKSGGSHYGYTFGSGTRLTVV.

The chain combines TRBV29-1 with TRBJ1-3; no firm D call. The CDR3 covers 14 residues. V lost 1 base, J lost 1 base, and 8 bases lay in between. CDR1 SQVTM and CDR2 ANQGSEA come from the germline V gene. This CDR3 is CSVEVPGSGNTIYF. The CDR3 DNA sequence: TGCAGCGTTGAAGTGCCGGGATCTGGAAACACCATATATTTT.

This sequence joins TRBV24-1 and TRBJ2-4; a weak D match, TRBD1 (6 bases). The CDR3 totals 16 residues. V gave up 5 bases and J gave up 4 bases, with 17 bases separating them. The V gene's germline CDR1 is KGHDR and CDR2 SFDVKD. The chain's CDR3 is CATSGPGTRGKNIQYF. In DNA form, the CDR3 reads TGTGCCACCAGTGGCCCCGGGACGAGGGGGAAAAACATTCAGTACTTC.

In the case of this clone: Compared with germline, one end of the junction differs, possibly owing to a read error. The rearrangement links TRBV4-1 to TRBJ2-1, with 16 positions matching TRBD2. This CDR3 region has 14 residues. Germline CDR1 is MGHRA and CDR2 is YSYEKL. CDR3 in amino acids: CASSHAGTSGRAIF. The DNA of the CDR3 is TGCGCCAGCAGCCATGCCGGGACTAGCGGGAGGGCTATCTTC.

This clone was observed a few times. The rearrangement uses TRBV30 and TRBJ2-1; perhaps D is TRBD1 or TRBD2 (5 bases each). V lost 5 bases, J lost 4 bases, and 18 bases lay in between. Germline V lookup: CDR1 GTSNPN, CDR2 SVGIG (reference sequence). The length of the CDR3 is 15 residues. This chain's CDR3 is CAWHLKGTRYNEQFF. The DNA of the CDR3 is TGTGCCTGGCATCTAAAGGGGACCCGATACAATGAGCAGTTCTTC.

This chain joins TRBV2 and TRBJ2-6; 8 nucleotides match TRBD1. The CDR3 has 15 amino acids. The V gene end was trimmed by 4 bases and the J gene end by 12 bases; junction bases not matched to a gene: 11. Germline-derived CDR1 and CDR2 are SNHLY and FYNNEI. The chain's CDR3 is CASSGDLTGVGVLTF. DNA of the CDR3: TGTGCCAGCAGTGGGGACTTGACAGGGGTCGGCGTCCTGACTTTC.

The J gene is TRBJ2-3, the V gene TRBV5-1; 13 bases are a match to TRBD2. Trimming took 4 bases from V and 2 from J; bases not matched to a gene: 4. The length of the CDR3 is 16 residues. Germline V gene lookup returns CDR1 SGHRS and CDR2 YFSETQ. In DNA, the CDR3 is TGCGCCAGCAGCACACTAGCGGGAGGGCCCACAGATACGCAGTATTTT. Protein: CASSTLAGGPTDTQYF.